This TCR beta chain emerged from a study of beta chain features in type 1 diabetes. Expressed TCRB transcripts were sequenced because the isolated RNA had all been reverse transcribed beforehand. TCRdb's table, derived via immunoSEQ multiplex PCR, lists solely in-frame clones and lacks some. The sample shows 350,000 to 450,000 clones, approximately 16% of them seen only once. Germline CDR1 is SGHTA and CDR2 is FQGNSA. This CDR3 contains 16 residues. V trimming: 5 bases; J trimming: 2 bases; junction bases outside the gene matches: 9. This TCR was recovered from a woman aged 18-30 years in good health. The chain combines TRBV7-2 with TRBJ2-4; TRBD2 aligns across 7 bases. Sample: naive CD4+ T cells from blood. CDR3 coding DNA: TGTGCCAGCAGCCCCCAGCGGGGCATCCCCAAAAACATTCAGTACTTC. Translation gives CASSPQRGIPKNIQYF.